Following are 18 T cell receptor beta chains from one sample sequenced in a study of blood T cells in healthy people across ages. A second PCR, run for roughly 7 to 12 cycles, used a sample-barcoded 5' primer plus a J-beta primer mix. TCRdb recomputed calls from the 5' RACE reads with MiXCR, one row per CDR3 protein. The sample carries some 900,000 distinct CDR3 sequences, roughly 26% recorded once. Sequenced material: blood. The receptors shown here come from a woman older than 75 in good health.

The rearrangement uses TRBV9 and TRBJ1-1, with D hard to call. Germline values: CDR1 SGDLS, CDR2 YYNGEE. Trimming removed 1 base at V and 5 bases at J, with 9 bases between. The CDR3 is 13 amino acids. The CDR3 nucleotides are TGTGCCAGCAGCGTAACATCACGGACTGAAGCTTTCTTT. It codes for CASSVTSRTEAFF. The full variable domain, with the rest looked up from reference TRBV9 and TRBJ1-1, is DSGVTQTPKHLITATGQRVTLRCSPRSGDLSVYWYQQSLDQGLQFLIQYYNGEERAKGNILERFSAQQFPDLHSELNLSSLELGDSALYFCASSVTSRTEAFFGQGTRLTVV.

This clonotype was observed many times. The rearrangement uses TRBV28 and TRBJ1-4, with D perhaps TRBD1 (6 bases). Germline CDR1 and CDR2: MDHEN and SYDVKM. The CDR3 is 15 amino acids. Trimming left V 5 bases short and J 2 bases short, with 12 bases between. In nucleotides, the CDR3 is TGTGCCAGCAGTATACAGGGTGCGACTAATGAAAAACTGTTTTTT. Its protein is CASSIQGATNEKLFF.

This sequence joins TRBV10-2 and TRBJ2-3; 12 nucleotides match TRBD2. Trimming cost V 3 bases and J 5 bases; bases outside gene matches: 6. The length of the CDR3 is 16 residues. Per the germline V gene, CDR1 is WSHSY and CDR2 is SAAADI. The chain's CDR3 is CASSDLAGGQLDTQYF. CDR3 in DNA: TGCGCCAGCAGTGACCTAGCGGGGGGGCAATTAGATACGCAGTATTTT.

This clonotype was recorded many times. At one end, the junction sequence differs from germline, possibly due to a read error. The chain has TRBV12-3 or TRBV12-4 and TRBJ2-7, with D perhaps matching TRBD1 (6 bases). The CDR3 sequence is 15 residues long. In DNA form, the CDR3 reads TGTGCCAGCAGTTTAGTAGGGACAAGCTCCAACGAGCAGTACTTC. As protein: CASSLVGTSSNEQYF.

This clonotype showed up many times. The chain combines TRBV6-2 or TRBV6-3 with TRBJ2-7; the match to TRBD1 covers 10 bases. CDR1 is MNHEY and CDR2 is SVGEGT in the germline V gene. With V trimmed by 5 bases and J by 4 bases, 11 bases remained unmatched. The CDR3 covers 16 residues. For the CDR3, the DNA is TGTGCCAGCAGTCCTTTACCGGACAGGGGGTATTACGAGCAGTACTTC. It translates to CASSPLPDRGYYEQYF.

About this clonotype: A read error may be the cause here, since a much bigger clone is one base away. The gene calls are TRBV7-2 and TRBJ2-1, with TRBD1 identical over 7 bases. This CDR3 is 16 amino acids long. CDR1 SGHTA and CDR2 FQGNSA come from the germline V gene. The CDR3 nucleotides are TGTGCCCGCAGCTCGGGACCCGGACAGGACCGCGGTGAGCAGTTCTTC. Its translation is CARSSGPGQDRGEQFF. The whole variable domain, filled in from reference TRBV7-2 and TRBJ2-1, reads GAGVSQSPSNKVTEKGKDVELRCDPISGHTALYWYRQSLGQGLEFLIYFQGNSAPDKSGLPSDRFSAERTGGSVSTLTIQRTQQEDSAVYLCARSSGPGQDRGEQFFGPGTRLTVL.

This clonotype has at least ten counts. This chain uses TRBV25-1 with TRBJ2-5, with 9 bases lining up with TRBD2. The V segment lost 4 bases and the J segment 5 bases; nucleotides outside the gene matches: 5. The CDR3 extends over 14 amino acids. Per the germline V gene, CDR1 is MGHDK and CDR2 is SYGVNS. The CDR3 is CASSGGGGEETQYF. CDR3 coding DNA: TGTGCCAGCAGTGGCGGCGGGGGGGAGGAGACCCAGTACTTC.

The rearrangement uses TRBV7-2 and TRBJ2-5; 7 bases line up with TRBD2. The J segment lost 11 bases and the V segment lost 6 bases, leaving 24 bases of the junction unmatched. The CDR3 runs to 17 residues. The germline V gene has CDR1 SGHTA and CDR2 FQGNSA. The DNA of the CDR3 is TGTGCCAGCAGGAGACCGGGACGAGCGGGGACTAACAATGAGCAGTACTTC. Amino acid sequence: CASRRPGRAGTNNEQYF.

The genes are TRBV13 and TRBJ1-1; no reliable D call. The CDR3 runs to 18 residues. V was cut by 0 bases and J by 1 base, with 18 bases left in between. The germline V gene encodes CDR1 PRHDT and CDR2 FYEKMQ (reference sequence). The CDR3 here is CASSLGQKIGFGNTEAFF. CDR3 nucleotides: TGTGCCAGCAGCTTAGGCCAAAAGATTGGGTTTGGGAACACTGAAGCTTTCTTT. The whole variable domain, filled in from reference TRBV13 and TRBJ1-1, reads AAGVIQSPRHLIKEKRETATLKCYPIPRHDTVYWYQQGPGQDPQFLISFYEKMQSDKGSIPDRFSAQQFSDYHSELNMSSLELGDSALYFCASSLGQKIGFGNTEAFFGQGTRLTVV.

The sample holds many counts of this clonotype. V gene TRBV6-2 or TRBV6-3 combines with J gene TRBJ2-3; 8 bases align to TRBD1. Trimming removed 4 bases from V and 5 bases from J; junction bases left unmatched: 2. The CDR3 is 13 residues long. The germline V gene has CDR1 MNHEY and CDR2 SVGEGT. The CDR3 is CASSWDRLDTQYF. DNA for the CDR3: TGTGCCAGCAGTTGGGACAGGCTAGATACGCAGTATTTT.

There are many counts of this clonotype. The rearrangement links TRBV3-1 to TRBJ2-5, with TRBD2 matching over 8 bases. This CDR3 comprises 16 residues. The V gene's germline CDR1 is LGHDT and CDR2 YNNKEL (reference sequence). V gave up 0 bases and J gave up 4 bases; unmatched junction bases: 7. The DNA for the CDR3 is TGTGCCAGCAGCCAAGACTCGAGCGGGGGTGGAGAGACCCAGTACTTC. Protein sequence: CASSQDSSGGGETQYF.

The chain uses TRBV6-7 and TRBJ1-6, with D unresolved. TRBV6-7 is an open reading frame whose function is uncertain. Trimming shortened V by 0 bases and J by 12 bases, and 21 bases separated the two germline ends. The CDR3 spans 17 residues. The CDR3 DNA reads TGTGCCAGCAGTTACTCGAGTCAGGCCGTCCGGGAAGAACCCCTCCACTTT. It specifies CASSYSSQAVREEPLHF.

The chain's CDR3 is CATSRDRSADTQYF. CDR3 sequence (DNA): TGTGCCACCAGCAGAGATCGCTCCGCAGATACGCAGTATTTT. V usage is TRBV15 and J usage is TRBJ2-3; no clear D. In germline, CDR1 is LNHNV, CDR2 YYDKDF (reference sequence). The CDR3 spans 14 residues. With 0 bases removed from V and 4 bases from J, the gap between germline ends came to 8 bases.

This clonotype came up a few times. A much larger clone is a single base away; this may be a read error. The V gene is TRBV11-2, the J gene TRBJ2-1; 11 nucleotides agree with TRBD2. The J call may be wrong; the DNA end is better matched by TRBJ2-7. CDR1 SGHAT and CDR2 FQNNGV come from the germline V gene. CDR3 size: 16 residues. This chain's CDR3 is CASSGSGGASYNEQYF. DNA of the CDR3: TGTGCCAGCAGCGGTAGCGGGGGGGCCTCCTACAATGAGCAGTACTTC.

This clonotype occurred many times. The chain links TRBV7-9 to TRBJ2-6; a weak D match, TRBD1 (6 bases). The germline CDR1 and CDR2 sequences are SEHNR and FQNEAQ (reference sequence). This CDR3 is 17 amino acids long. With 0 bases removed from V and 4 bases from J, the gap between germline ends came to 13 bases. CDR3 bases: TGTGCCAGCAGCTTAGCCAGGGGACGGTCCGGGGCCAACGTCCTGACTTTC. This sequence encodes CASSLARGRSGANVLTF.

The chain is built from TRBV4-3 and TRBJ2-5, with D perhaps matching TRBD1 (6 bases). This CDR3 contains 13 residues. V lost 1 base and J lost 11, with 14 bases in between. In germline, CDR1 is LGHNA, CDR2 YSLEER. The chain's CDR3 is CASSQGEGGEQYF. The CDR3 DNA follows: TGCGCCAGCAGCCAAGGAGAAGGGGGTGAGCAGTACTTC.

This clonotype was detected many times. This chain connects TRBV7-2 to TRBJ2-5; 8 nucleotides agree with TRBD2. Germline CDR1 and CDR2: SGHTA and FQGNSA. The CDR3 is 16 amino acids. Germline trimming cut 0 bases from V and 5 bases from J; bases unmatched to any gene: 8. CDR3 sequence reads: CASSLARGGRVETQYF. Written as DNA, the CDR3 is TGTGCCAGCAGCTTAGCCCGGGGGGGCCGTGTGGAGACCCAGTACTTC. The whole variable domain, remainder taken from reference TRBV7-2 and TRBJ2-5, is GAGVSQSPSNKVTEKGKDVELRCDPISGHTALYWYRQSLGQGLEFLIYFQGNSAPDKSGLPSDRFSAERTGGSVSTLTIQRTQQEDSAVYLCASSLARGGRVETQYFGPGTRLLVL.

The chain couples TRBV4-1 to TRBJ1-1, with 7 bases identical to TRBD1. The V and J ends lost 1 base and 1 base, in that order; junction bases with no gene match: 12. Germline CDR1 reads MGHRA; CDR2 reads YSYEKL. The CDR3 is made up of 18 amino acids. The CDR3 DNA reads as TGCGCCAGCAGCCAAGTATTCGCCCCCCAGGGGGGGAACACTGAAGCTTTCTTT. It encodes CASSQVFAPQGGNTEAFF.